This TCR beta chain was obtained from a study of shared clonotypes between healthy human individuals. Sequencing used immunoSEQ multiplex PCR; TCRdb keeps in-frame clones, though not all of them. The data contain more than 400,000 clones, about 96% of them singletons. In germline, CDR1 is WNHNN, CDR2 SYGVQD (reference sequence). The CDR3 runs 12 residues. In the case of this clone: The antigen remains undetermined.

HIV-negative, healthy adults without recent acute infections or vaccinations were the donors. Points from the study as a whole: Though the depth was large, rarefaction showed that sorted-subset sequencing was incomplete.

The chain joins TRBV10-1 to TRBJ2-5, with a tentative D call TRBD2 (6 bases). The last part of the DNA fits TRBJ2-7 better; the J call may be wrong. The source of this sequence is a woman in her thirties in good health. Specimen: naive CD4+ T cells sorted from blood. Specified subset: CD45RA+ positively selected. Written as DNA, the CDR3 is TGCGCCAGCAGTGAGGCGGAGGGCGAGCAGTACTTC. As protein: CASSEAEGEQYF.